This entry features one T cell receptor beta chain sequence. This table comes from immunoSEQ multiplex PCR, and its TCRdb copy is limited to in-frame clones, with some not included. The table shows about 28,000 clones, with roughly 80% occurring only once. The data originate from a study of blood T cell repertoires in COVID-19. Study as a whole: From the United States, Italy and Spain came samples of acute and convalescent COVID-19. Nucleic acid was either cDNA or gDNA, and it came from T cells, B-cell-depleted T cells, or PBMCs.

This receptor was identified in a woman in her fifties or sixties with acute or convalescent COVID-19. Material: peripheral blood.

The CDR3 is CASSLRQNTIYF. CDR3 DNA: TGTGCCAGCAGCTTGAGACAGAACACCATATATTTT. The chain links TRBV5-6 to TRBJ1-3, with D tentatively TRBD1 (5 bases). This CDR3 comprises 12 residues. Looked up from germline, CDR1 is SGHDT and CDR2 is YYEEEE. The V gene lost 1 base and the J gene lost 7 bases, with 6 bases spanning the gap. Full variable domain (remainder filled in from reference TRBV5-6 and TRBJ1-3): DAGVTQSPTHLIKTRGQQVTLRCSPKSGHDTVSWYQQALGQGPQFIFQYYEEEERQRGNFPDRFSGHQFPNYSSELNVNALLLGDSALYLCASSLRQNTIYFGEGSWLTVV.